The present T cell receptor (beta chain) was sequenced within a study of blood T cell repertoires in COVID-19. This clone came up a few times. Germline loops: CDR1 SGHNT, CDR2 YENEEA. This CDR3 region has 13 residues. V lost 4 bases to trimming and J lost 7 bases, with 11 bases between them. As originally analysed: Estimated nucleated cell counts came from reference gene primer amplification. TCRdb's table, derived via immunoSEQ multiplex PCR, lists solely in-frame clones and lacks some. That table is the source of V, J and clone size, and D and trimming were worked out from the DNA. Of some 240,000 clones in the sample, 85% were seen once.

Sequenced: peripheral blood. The sequence was collected from a woman between 70 and 85 years old with COVID-19, enrolled during active disease. The rearrangement links TRBV11-3 to TRBJ1-3; D unresolved. CDR3 nucleotide sequence: TGTGCCAGCAGCTCGAGCGGATGGAACACCATATATTTT. It codes for CASSSSGWNTIYF. Combining the CDR3 with reference TRBV11-3 and TRBJ1-3 gives the whole variable domain EAGVVQSPRYKIIEKKQPVAFWCNPISGHNTLYWYLQNLGQGPELLIRYENEEAVDDSQLPKDRFSAERLKGVDSTLKIQPAELGDSAVYLCASSSSGWNTIYFGEGSWLTVV.